The sequence of this T cell receptor beta chain was determined in a study of T-cell reconstitution after alpha-beta-depleted transplantation in children. Points from the study as a whole: A year post-transplant, T-cell counts and diversity derived mostly from newly produced T cells. About two months after transplant, alpha-beta T cells reportedly came from several hundred expanded graft clones.

This clonotype is large within its sample. Its cognate antigen is unknown. V gave up 8 bases and J gave up 2 bases, with 15 bases separating them. Germline CDR1 and CDR2: MNHEY and SMNVEV (reference sequence). The CDR3 spans 14 residues. During its preparation, the TCRbeta library received unique molecular identifiers. TCRdb analysed the PCR reads with MiXCR anew, one entry per CDR3 protein. The repertoire consists of 45,000 to 60,000 distinct CDR3 sequences, with 50% to 55% occurring once and the leading ten covering approximately 38%. The clonotype was recovered from a boy under three years old with SCID, due to receive a stem cell transplant. The starting material was peripheral blood, obtained before TCRalphabeta/CD19-depleted stem cell transplant. The genes are TRBV27 and TRBJ1-2, with a possible D match to TRBD1 (5 bases). This CDR3 reads CASRPVGGNYGYTF. DNA for the CDR3: TGTGCCAGCCGGCCCGTGGGGGGGAACTATGGCTACACCTTC.